The 21 T cell receptor beta chains given below trace back to one sample, sequenced in a study of brain T cells in children with intractable seizures. Sequenced by immunoSEQ multiplex PCR; TCRdb stores in-frame clones only, minus some. The sample consists of about 340,000 clones, 93% of them appearing once. Time point described: blood from clinic visit 5 months post-surgery; TSC patient then seizure free. The material was peripheral blood, obtained approximately 5 months after surgery. The receptors derive from a boy in the first two years of life with tuberous sclerosis and intractable seizures.

The chain combines TRBV7-9 with TRBJ2-7; D possibly corresponds to TRBD2 (6 bases). V was trimmed by 0 bases and J by 6 bases, leaving 9 bases between them. CDR1 and CDR2 from the germline V gene are SEHNR and FQNEAQ (reference sequence). The CDR3 runs to 13 residues. The DNA of the CDR3 is TGTGCCAGCAGCTTAGCGGCGGGGATCGAGCAGTACTTC. This gives the protein CASSLAAGIEQYF.

The chain links TRBV5-5 to TRBJ1-1; 8 bases agree with TRBD1. This CDR3 spans 18 amino acids. CDR1 is SGHKS, CDR2 YYEKEE, per germline (reference sequence). With 0 bases clipped from V and 3 bases from J, the junction kept 13 bases outside the gene matches. In DNA, the CDR3 is TGTGCCAGCAGCTTGGGCCACGCAGGGGGCCGGCGGGACACTGAAGCTTTCTTT. It is translated as CASSLGHAGGRRDTEAFF.

The gene calls are TRBV2 and TRBJ2-5; D may be TRBD2 (5 bases). The CDR3 has 15 amino acids. Germline V gene lookup returns CDR1 SNHLY and CDR2 FYNNEI. V lost 8 bases and J lost 4, with 20 bases in between. The CDR3 reads CASSTREGFGETQYF. The CDR3 nucleotides read TGTGCCAGCTCCACCCGGGAAGGGTTCGGAGAGACCCAGTACTTC.

The chain employs TRBV10-3 and TRBJ2-7, with 10 nucleotides matching TRBD2. This CDR3 has 14 amino acids. V was clipped by 11 bases and J by 5 bases; unmatched bases: 12. Per the germline V gene, CDR1 is ENHRY and CDR2 is SYGVKD. The CDR3, as DNA: TGTGCCGCCGGGACTAGCGTTAGAAACCACGAGCAGTACTTC. Its translation is CAAGTSVRNHEQYF.

On this clone: Mismatch with germline at one junction end may stem from a read error. The chain joins TRBV2 to TRBJ1-1; TRBD1 is a possible D gene (5 bases). CDR3 size: 13 residues. Germline lookup yields CDR1 SNHLY and CDR2 FYNNEI. Written as DNA, the CDR3 is TGTGCCAGCCGTGAGGGGTGGAACACTGAAGCTTTCTTT. It codes for CASREGWNTEAFF.

The chain is built from TRBV9 and TRBJ2-5, with no clear D. Germline V lookup: CDR1 SGDLS, CDR2 YYNGEE. CDR3 size: 13 residues. V was shortened by 0 bases and J by 5 bases, with 8 bases between the two germline ends. Written as DNA, the CDR3 is TGTGCCAGCAGCGTAGCCCAGTACGAGACCCAGTACTTC. This translates into CASSVAQYETQYF.

This chain joins TRBV19 and TRBJ2-4; D ambiguous. The CDR3 length is 15 residues. Trimming took 3 bases from V and 1 from J, leaving 10 bases between them. CDR1 is LNHDA and CDR2 is SQIVND in the germline V gene (reference sequence). The CDR3 sequence: CASSISLSAKNIQYF. CDR3 DNA: TGTGCCAGTAGTATTAGTCTATCGGCCAAAAACATTCAGTACTTC.

This sequence joins TRBV9 and TRBJ1-2, with D unclear. Germline V gives CDR1 SGDLS, CDR2 YYNGEE. The CDR3 loop spans 15 amino acids. Deletions cut 1 base from V and 0 bases from J, with 10 bases between. CDR3 nucleotides: TGTGCCAGCAGCGTACTCACGGAGGCTAACTATGGCTACACCTTC. Translating gives CASSVLTEANYGYTF.

In DNA form, the CDR3 reads TGTGCCAGTAGCATATCTCCTCTGGGGTACACCTTC. Its protein product is CASSISPLGYTF. The chain recombines TRBV19 with TRBJ1-2; the D is unclear. The CDR3 totals 12 residues. Germline CDR1 LNHDA, CDR2 SQIVND (reference sequence). Trimming took 6 bases from V and 11 from J, leaving 16 bases between them. Supplemented by reference TRBV19 and TRBJ1-2, the full variable domain reads DGGITQSPKYLFRKEGQNVTLSCEQNLNHDAMYWYRQDPGQGLRLIYYSQIVNDFQKGDIAEGYSVSREKKESFPLTVTSAQKNPTAFYLCASSISPLGYTFGSGTRLTVV.

V gene TRBV29-1 combines with J gene TRBJ2-3; TRBD1 matches 7 bases. The CDR3 runs 15 residues. Germline trimming cut 6 bases from V and 4 bases from J; bases unmatched to any gene: 13. CDR1 is SQVTM, CDR2 ANQGSEA, per germline. CDR3 sequence: CSVGSGGRNADTQYF. The CDR3 DNA is TGCAGCGTGGGTTCAGGGGGTCGTAACGCAGATACGCAGTATTTT.

The V gene is TRBV6-6, the J gene TRBJ1-5; D remains ambiguous. V lost 0 bases and J 1 base, leaving 10 bases between the germline ends. Per germline, CDR1 MNHNY and CDR2 SVGAGI (reference sequence). The CDR3 runs 16 residues. CDR3 sequence reads: CASSYSGLMSNQPQHF. The CDR3 nucleotides read TGTGCCAGCAGTTACTCGGGCCTGATGAGCAATCAGCCCCAGCATTTT.

J is TRBJ2-1 and V is TRBV19; 16 bases line up with TRBD2. There are 20 residues in the CDR3. V dropped 3 bases and J dropped 1; count of bases not matched to a gene: 9. Germline lookup yields CDR1 LNHDA and CDR2 SQIVND (reference sequence). CDR3: CASSMGLAGGRRRSYNEQFF. CDR3 coding DNA: TGTGCCAGTAGTATGGGACTAGCGGGAGGGCGGAGACGGTCCTACAATGAGCAGTTCTTC.

The chain has TRBV6-6 and TRBJ2-7; TRBD1 matches at 9 bases. The length of the CDR3 is 14 residues. Losses at the gene ends were 4 bases for V and 4 bases for J; bases not matched to a gene: 5. Germline-derived CDR1 and CDR2 are MNHNY and SVGAGI (reference sequence). The CDR3 region is CASSSPDRGYEQYF. CDR3 nucleotides: TGTGCCAGCAGTTCCCCCGACAGGGGGTACGAGCAGTACTTC.

J is TRBJ2-6 and V is TRBV4-1; D unclear. This CDR3 comprises 15 residues. CDR1 MGHRA and CDR2 YSYEKL come from the germline V gene. Trimming took 6 bases from V and 0 from J, leaving 9 bases between them. The DNA of the CDR3 is TGCGCCAGCAGTAATCCTAGCTCTGGGGCCAACGTCCTGACTTTC. Translated: CASSNPSSGANVLTF.

The rearrangement joins TRBV6-6 to TRBJ2-3; TRBD2 matches at 8 bases. V lost 10 bases and J lost 4; bases outside the gene matches: 13. The CDR3 totals 15 residues. In germline, CDR1 is MNHNY, CDR2 SVGAGI (reference sequence). CDR3 coding DNA: TGTGCCACACGCCCGAGCGGGGGCCCGCCAGATACGCAGTATTTT. Translation: CATRPSGGPPDTQYF.

The chain uses TRBV19 and TRBJ1-5; D possibly corresponds to TRBD1 (5 bases). Trimming pared 3 bases from V and 7 bases from J, leaving 19 bases between. This CDR3 region has 16 residues. The germline V gene has CDR1 LNHDA and CDR2 SQIVND (reference sequence). Here the CDR3 reads CASSIRTGLRTQPQHF. DNA of the CDR3: TGTGCCAGTAGTATTCGGACGGGACTCCGGACCCAGCCCCAGCATTTT.

This clone appeared a single time. The chain joins TRBV27 to TRBJ1-2; a possible D gene is TRBD1 (5 bases). This CDR3 comprises 16 residues. V gave up 0 bases and J gave up 0 bases, with 11 bases separating them. Germline CDR1 and CDR2: MNHEY and SMNVEV (reference sequence). In DNA, the CDR3 is TGTGCCAGCAGTTTATCGCCCGGAGGGGCTAACTATGGCTACACCTTC. Amino acid sequence: CASSLSPGGANYGYTF.

The CDR3 sequence is CASIRTGQGYTF. Written as DNA, the CDR3 is TGTGCCAGCATTCGGACAGGTCAAGGCTACACCTTC. The chain carries TRBV2 and TRBJ1-2, with 7 bases lining up with TRBD1. The CDR3 length is 12 residues. With V trimmed by 7 bases and J by 8 bases, 7 bases remained unmatched. Germline CDR1 and CDR2: SNHLY and FYNNEI.

The chain couples TRBV15 to TRBJ2-1; 11 nucleotides align to TRBD2. CDR1 is LNHNV and CDR2 is YYDKDF in the germline V gene (reference sequence). With V trimmed by 0 bases and J by 4 bases, 5 bases remained unmatched. This CDR3 spans 17 amino acids. This CDR3 is CATSREPLAGGYNEQFF. Written as DNA, the CDR3 is TGTGCCACCAGCAGAGAACCCCTAGCGGGAGGTTACAATGAGCAGTTCTTC. The full variable domain, its missing parts supplied by reference TRBV15 and TRBJ2-1, is DAMVIQNPRYQVTQFGKPVTLSCSQTLNHNVMYWYQQKSSQAPKLLFHYYDKDFNNEADTPDNFQSRRPNTSFCFLDIRSPGLGDTAMYLCATSREPLAGGYNEQFFGPGTRLTVL.

Points on this clone: One end of the junction does not line up with germline, which may come from a read error. This chain uses TRBV7-9 with TRBJ2-7; weak D call: TRBD2 (6 bases). Germline values: CDR1 SEHNR, CDR2 FQNEAQ (reference sequence). This CDR3 is built from 11 residues. CDR3 sequence: CASSTDSGMSF. The CDR3 nucleotides are TGTGCCAGCAGCACTGATAGCGGTATGTCCTTC.

V usage is TRBV6-5 and J usage is TRBJ1-5, with TRBD1 identical over 7 bases. J gave up 4 bases and V 5 bases, and 5 bases lay outside the gene matches. CDR1 is MNHEY and CDR2 is SVGAGI in the germline V gene. CDR3 length: 14 residues. CDR3 coding DNA: TGTGCCAGCAGTACGGACAGGATAAATCAGCCCCAGCATTTT. Its translation: CASSTDRINQPQHF.